Listed here are 29 T cell receptor beta chains from one sample, sequenced in a study of spatial heterogeneity in lung cancer. TCRdb ran MiXCR on the 5' RACE reads and lists one entry per CDR3 protein. The sample holds more than 65,000 distinct CDR3 sequences, roughly an eighth seen once. Time point noted: sample taken at primary tumor resection. Sequencing of whole RNA from tumor, nontumor lung or frozen PBMC involved no sorting. The material sequenced was PBMCs, taken at surgery. The receptors were gathered from a male donor with early-stage non-small cell lung cancer.

This clonotype has a handful of counts. The DNA for the CDR3 is TGTGCCAGCAGTTTATATCAGGGGGCGGTCAATGAGCAGTTCTTC. Protein: CASSLYQGAVNEQFF. The gene calls are TRBV27 and TRBJ2-1; 8 bases are a match to TRBD1. Germline trimming cut 1 base from V and 6 bases from J; bases unmatched to any gene: 5. This CDR3 is 15 amino acids long. Germline CDR1 is MNHEY and CDR2 is SMNVEV (reference sequence).

The rearrangement uses TRBV29-1 and TRBJ2-5; weak D call: TRBD1 (6 bases). V gave up 2 bases and J gave up 1 base, with 11 bases separating them. CDR1 and CDR2 (germline): SQVTM, ANQGSEA. The CDR3 is made up of 14 amino acids. Written as DNA, the CDR3 is TGCAGCGTTGAAACAGGGCAGTTCCAAGAGACCCAGTACTTC. Translating it yields CSVETGQFQETQYF.

The V call is TRBV20-1, the J call TRBJ2-7, with 9 bases matching TRBD2. V dropped 2 bases and J dropped 1; count of bases not matched to a gene: 6. CDR1 and CDR2 (germline): DFQATT, SNEGSKA (reference sequence). The CDR3 spans 15 residues. CDR3 sequence: CSARRASGGSYEQYF. In DNA, the CDR3 is TGCAGTGCTAGAAGAGCGAGCGGGGGGTCCTACGAGCAGTACTTC.

This clonotype was detected many times. V and J are TRBV4-2 and TRBJ1-3, with TRBD1 as a possible D gene (5 bases). V was clipped by 0 bases and J by 0 bases, with 9 bases between them. Germline-derived CDR1 and CDR2 are LGHNA and YNFKEQ. This CDR3 is 16 amino acids long. Here the CDR3 DNA reads TGTGCCAGCAGCCAAGATCTCACAGGCTCTGGAAACACCATATATTTT. This translates into CASSQDLTGSGNTIYF.

A few counts support this clonotype. The chain uses TRBV6-1 and TRBJ2-7; 11 bases are shared with TRBD2. Germline loops: CDR1 MNHNS, CDR2 SASEGT. This CDR3 contains 15 residues. The V gene end was trimmed by 4 bases and the J gene end by 3 bases; junction bases not matched to a gene: 5. This CDR3 is CASSVTGTSGYEQYF. The CDR3 DNA reads as TGTGCCAGCAGTGTTACCGGGACTAGCGGCTACGAGCAGTACTTC.

This clonotype was seen just once. This rearrangement joins TRBV18 to TRBJ2-5; D remains unclear. The CDR3 runs 12 residues. Trimming removed 0 bases at V and 5 bases at J, with 4 bases between. Germline V gene sequence: CDR1 KGHSH, CDR2 LQKENI. CDR3 loop: CASSPPGETQYF. The CDR3 DNA reads as TGTGCCAGCTCACCACCGGGGGAGACCCAGTACTTC.

This clonotype appeared a few times. The chain recombines TRBV7-4 with TRBJ1-5, with a tentative D call TRBD1 (6 bases). CDR1 and CDR2 from the germline V gene are SGHVT and SQSDAQ. There are 17 residues in the CDR3. Trimming removed 2 bases at V and 5 bases at J, with 19 bases between. In DNA, the CDR3 is TGTGCCAGCAGCTTAATGGTCGTCCAGGGGAAGGATCAGCCCCAGCATTTT. Translated: CASSLMVVQGKDQPQHF.

The chain employs TRBV24-1 and TRBJ2-1; D unclear. Trimming left V 5 bases short and J 4 bases short, with 2 bases between. The CDR3 contains 11 residues. CDR1 and CDR2 from the germline V gene are KGHDR and SFDVKD. This CDR3 is CATSVYNEQFF. In DNA form, the CDR3 reads TGTGCCACCAGTGTTTACAATGAGCAGTTCTTC.

This clonotype was seen more than once but under ten times. The gene calls are TRBV7-9 and TRBJ2-3, with D possibly TRBD1 on 8 matching bases. Trimming took 5 bases from V and 4 from J, leaving 13 bases between them. The CDR3 contains 14 residues. Germline V gene sequence: CDR1 SEHNR, CDR2 FQNEAQ (reference sequence). CDR3 sequence reads: CASSLQGGSDTQYF. The CDR3 DNA is TGTGCCAGCAGCCTACAGGGGGGGTCAGATACGCAGTATTTT.

This clonotype was recorded a few times. The chain is built from TRBV5-5 and TRBJ2-2, with 11 bases that match TRBD2. The CDR3 sequence is 16 residues long. Germline V gene data show CDR1 as SGHKS and CDR2 as YYEKEE (reference sequence). Trimming took 4 bases from V and 4 from J; bases not matched to a gene: 6. The CDR3 loop reads CASSLWTSGSTGELFF. As DNA, the CDR3 is TGTGCCAGCAGCCTCTGGACTAGCGGGTCCACCGGGGAGCTGTTTTTT.

This clonotype was counted between two and nine times. The chain couples TRBV29-1 to TRBJ1-2; no reliable D call. The germline CDR1 and CDR2 sequences are SQVTM and ANQGSEA. The CDR3 loop spans 11 amino acids. V dropped 1 base and J dropped 6 bases, with 6 bases sitting between them. In DNA form, the CDR3 reads TGCAGCGTTGAAGGGCAGGATGGCTACACCTTC. This translates into CSVEGQDGYTF.

The chain uses TRBV3-1 and TRBJ2-3, with D uncertain. Germline V CDR1 and CDR2: LGHDT, YNNKEL (reference sequence). V was shortened by 5 bases and J by 4 bases, with 13 bases between the two germline ends. CDR3 length equals 14 residues. The CDR3 spells CASSSIFPADTQYF. The CDR3 DNA is TGTGCCAGCAGCTCGATCTTCCCCGCAGATACGCAGTATTTT.

The chain has TRBV20-1 and TRBJ1-2; D is unclear. The germline V gene has CDR1 DFQATT and CDR2 SNEGSKA (reference sequence). V was shortened by 3 bases and J by 8 bases, with 13 bases between the two germline ends. The CDR3 spans 12 residues. CDR3 sequence: CSASTGWGGYTF. DNA of the CDR3: TGCAGTGCTAGTACGGGATGGGGAGGCTACACCTTC.

This clonotype was observed many times. This chain links TRBV12-3 or TRBV12-4 with TRBJ2-2, with D unresolved. The CDR3 has 14 amino acids. Trimming stripped 5 bases from V and 5 bases from J, with 12 bases between. CDR3 residues: CASSLLVRTGELFF. The CDR3 DNA reads TGTGCCAGCAGTCTCCTTGTCCGGACCGGGGAGCTGTTTTTT.

This clonotype was found a few times. J is TRBJ2-7 and V is TRBV5-1; D is undetermined. Germline V CDR1 and CDR2: SGHRS, YFSETQ. V was pared by 4 bases and J by 3 bases, with 11 bases between. The CDR3 covers 13 residues. The CDR3 DNA reads as TGCGCCAGCAGCCTCAGTTGGGTCTACGAGCAGTACTTC. Amino acids: CASSLSWVYEQYF.

In this sample, this clonotype turned up many times. V usage is TRBV6-1 and J usage is TRBJ1-1, with 7 bases identical to TRBD1. The germline CDR1 and CDR2 sequences are MNHNS and SASEGT. Losses at the gene ends were 7 bases for V and 5 bases for J; bases not matched to a gene: 10. There are 14 residues in the CDR3. CDR3 amino acids: CASTGTAGGTEAFF. In nucleotides, the CDR3 is TGTGCCAGCACCGGGACAGCCGGGGGAACTGAAGCTTTCTTT.

This clonotype has at least ten counts. J is TRBJ1-4 and V is TRBV11-2, with a tentative D call TRBD1 (6 bases). The length of the CDR3 is 14 residues. Trimming took off 4 bases at V and 3 bases at J, with 9 bases between the two ends. CDR1 is SGHAT, CDR2 FQNNGV, per germline. For the CDR3, the DNA is TGTGCCAGCAGCTCACAGGGAGCTAATGAAAAACTGTTTTTT. Translation gives CASSSQGANEKLFF.

This clonotype was observed a handful of times. The chain joins TRBV5-1 to TRBJ2-5, with 10 bases aligning to TRBD2. V trimming: 0 bases; J trimming: 5 bases; junction bases outside the gene matches: 4. This CDR3 is built from 15 residues. Looked up from germline, CDR1 is SGHRS and CDR2 is YFSETQ. CDR3 amino acids: CASSLEGTSAETQYF. DNA of the CDR3: TGCGCCAGCAGCTTGGAGGGGACTAGCGCGGAGACCCAGTACTTC.

The chain couples TRBV12-3 or TRBV12-4 to TRBJ2-7; a possible D gene is TRBD1 (5 bases). Trimming removed 3 bases at V and 5 bases at J, with 14 bases between. This CDR3 has 14 amino acids. This chain's CDR3 is CASSFSDSLNEQYF. The CDR3 DNA sequence: TGTGCCAGCAGTTTTAGTGACAGTCTCAACGAGCAGTACTTC.

This clonotype was recorded at least ten times. The chain employs TRBV5-1 and TRBJ1-4; unclear D gene. Trimming took off 2 bases at V and 8 bases at J, with 13 bases between the two ends. Per germline, CDR1 SGHRS and CDR2 YFSETQ. CDR3 length equals 14 residues. CDR3 coding DNA: TGCGCCAGCAGCTTAACCGGAGAGGGCGAAAAACTGTTTTTT. Its protein is CASSLTGEGEKLFF.

This clonotype was seen only a few times. This chain connects TRBV2 to TRBJ2-3; 12 bases are shared with TRBD2. The CDR3 length is 18 residues. Germline V gene lookup returns CDR1 SNHLY and CDR2 FYNNEI. The ends lost 2 bases at V and 0 bases at J; junction bases unmatched: 6. CDR3 sequence reads: CASSETLGLAGSTDTQYF. The CDR3 bases are TGTGCCAGCAGTGAAACCCTAGGACTAGCGGGGAGCACAGATACGCAGTATTTT.

This clonotype came up a few times. The J gene is TRBJ1-1, the V gene TRBV6-2 or TRBV6-3, with no clear D. This CDR3 is built from 14 residues. V was shortened by 2 bases and J by 1 base, with 8 bases between the two germline ends. Per the germline V gene, CDR1 is MNHEY and CDR2 is SVGEGT. CDR3 amino acids: CASSYGYGNTEAFF. The CDR3 coding sequence is TGTGCCAGCAGTTACGGATACGGGAACACTGAAGCTTTCTTT.

The table lists this clonotype with many counts. This chain uses TRBV29-1 with TRBJ2-7, with 12 bases identical to TRBD2. The CDR3 is made up of 13 amino acids. The trim removed 7 bases at V and 7 bases at J, leaving 8 bases unmatched. Germline CDR1 is SQVTM and CDR2 is ANQGSEA. In nucleotides, the CDR3 is TGCAGCGCCCTACTAGCGGGAGGAGGTGAGCAGTACTTC. This sequence encodes CSALLAGGGEQYF.

This clonotype appeared a few times. The CDR3: CASSLYRVTGELFF. CDR3 coding DNA: TGTGCCAGCAGCTTGTACAGGGTCACCGGGGAGCTGTTTTTT. V and J are TRBV5-6 and TRBJ2-2; perhaps TRBD1 as D (6 bases). Looked up from germline, CDR1 is SGHDT and CDR2 is YYEEEE. The length of the CDR3 is 14 residues. V lost 1 base to trimming and J lost 4 bases, with 8 bases between them.

The sample holds a few counts of this clonotype. The CDR3 reads CASSPTATSEKVPTDTQYF. CDR3 nucleotides: TGTGCCAGCAGCCCGACAGCGACTAGCGAAAAAGTCCCTACAGATACGCAGTATTTT. The chain couples TRBV7-9 to TRBJ2-3, with 8 bases that match TRBD2. The CDR3 consists of 19 residues. Trimming removed 5 bases from V and 3 bases from J; junction bases left unmatched: 19. From germline, CDR1 is SEHNR and CDR2 FQNEAQ (reference sequence).

This sequence joins TRBV5-1 and TRBJ2-6; D remains ambiguous. The germline V gene has CDR1 SGHRS and CDR2 YFSETQ. CDR3 size: 17 residues. The germline V and J ends were trimmed by 0 bases and 0 bases, with 10 bases remaining between them. CDR3 DNA: TGCGCCAGCAGCTTGGGGCAGAGGAGCTCTGGGGCCAACGTCCTGACTTTC. It yields the protein CASSLGQRSSGANVLTF.

This chain links TRBV30 with TRBJ1-2; possibly TRBD1 for D (5 bases). The V gene's germline CDR1 is GTSNPN and CDR2 SVGIG (reference sequence). V gave up 1 base and J gave up 7 bases, with 19 bases separating them. This CDR3 contains 15 residues. The CDR3 region is CAWSADPGQGSGYTF. The CDR3 DNA sequence: TGTGCCTGGAGTGCAGATCCTGGGCAGGGTAGTGGCTACACCTTC.

The chain has TRBV6-1 and TRBJ2-3; 9 nucleotides line up with TRBD2. CDR3 length: 15 residues. J was trimmed by 1 base and V by 6 bases; bases with no gene match: 5. Germline V gene lookup returns CDR1 MNHNS and CDR2 SASEGT. CDR3 sequence: CASSGGGAGTDTQYF. For the CDR3, the DNA is TGTGCCAGCAGCGGCGGGGGGGCCGGCACAGATACGCAGTATTTT.

The chain uses TRBV28 and TRBJ2-7; 7 bases are a match to TRBD2. Germline V gene sequence: CDR1 MDHEN, CDR2 SYDVKM. The CDR3 covers 16 residues. The V segment lost 5 bases and the J segment 4 bases; nucleotides outside the gene matches: 14. The CDR3 DNA reads TGTGCCAGCAGTCATTTAGCGGGCCCGGGGGAATACGAGCAGTACTTC. Translating gives CASSHLAGPGEYEQYF.